These 32 T cell receptor beta chains share one sample of origin, sequenced in a study of T cells in Graves' hyperthyroidism and ophthalmopathy. Template material for amplifying TCR beta CDR3 regions consisted of RNA transcripts. Initially, a first-round RT-PCR of the TCR CDR3 employed the HTBI primer set. TCRdb processed the multiplex PCR reads anew with MiXCR; each CDR3 protein has one entry. Found here are about 700,000 distinct CDR3 sequences, 12% to 15% of them singletons; the top ten hold 10%. The sample comprised blood. These receptors all come from a woman under 30 with Graves' hyperthyroidism.

This clonotype has ten or more counts. CDR3 amino acids: CSAGQGNSYNEQFF. The CDR3 DNA reads as TGCAGTGCCGGACAGGGTAACTCCTACAATGAGCAGTTCTTC. The chain joins TRBV20-1 to TRBJ2-1; TRBD1 matches at 8 bases. In germline, CDR1 is DFQATT, CDR2 SNEGSKA (reference sequence). The CDR3 spans 14 residues. V shed 6 bases and J 0 bases; nucleotides not matched to a gene: 4.

This clonotype appeared a few times. The rearrangement joins TRBV4-3 to TRBJ2-5; 12 nucleotides match TRBD2. With V trimmed by 2 bases and J by 5 bases, 6 bases remained unmatched. Germline V gives CDR1 LGHNA, CDR2 YSLEER. The CDR3 runs to 16 residues. The chain's CDR3 is CASSQRLAGVGETQYF. The CDR3 DNA sequence: TGCGCCAGCAGCCAACGACTAGCGGGAGTAGGGGAGACCCAGTACTTC.

This clonotype has just a few counts. This chain links TRBV7-6 with TRBJ2-2; the match to TRBD2 covers 10 bases. CDR3 length: 16 amino acids. From germline, CDR1 is SGHVS and CDR2 FNYEAQ. Losses at the gene ends were 4 bases for V and 3 bases for J; bases not matched to a gene: 5. The CDR3 loop is CASSSGGLADTGELFF. The CDR3 DNA follows: TGTGCCAGCAGCTCCGGAGGACTAGCGGACACCGGGGAGCTGTTTTTT.

This clonotype was counted at least ten times. The chain is built from TRBV11-2 and TRBJ1-3, with a weak D call TRBD1 (5 bases). This CDR3 is 15 amino acids long. V shed 5 bases and J shed 1 base, with 12 bases lying between them. Germline V lookup: CDR1 SGHAT, CDR2 FQNNGV. The CDR3 region has the DNA TGTGCCAGCAGCCACCAGGGACGGTCTGGAAACACCATATATTTT. Translated, it gives CASSHQGRSGNTIYF.

Many counts were recorded for this clonotype. The chain carries TRBV30 and TRBJ2-5; the D is unclear. Germline assignment: CDR1 GTSNPN and CDR2 SVGIG (reference sequence). The CDR3 totals 13 residues. The V end lost 4 bases, the J end lost 5 bases, and 14 bases lay between the germline ends. The CDR3: CAWKGWDRETQYF. CDR3 bases: TGTGCCTGGAAGGGTTGGGATCGGGAGACCCAGTACTTC.

This clonotype was observed a handful of times. The gene calls are TRBV9 and TRBJ2-7; weak D call: TRBD2 (6 bases). Deletions cut 0 bases from V and 7 bases from J, with 17 bases between. Germline V gives CDR1 SGDLS, CDR2 YYNGEE. This CDR3 has 15 residues. The CDR3 nucleotides read TGTGCCAGCAGCGTAGGAGGGAGGCCAGGTCCTGAGCAGTACTTC. This encodes CASSVGGRPGPEQYF.

The chain recombines TRBV11-2 with TRBJ2-3, with D hard to call. CDR3 length: 16 residues. V was clipped by 0 bases and J by 2 bases, with 12 bases between them. The germline V gene has CDR1 SGHAT and CDR2 FQNNGV. This CDR3 reads CASSLDWVGITDTQYF. CDR3 bases: TGTGCCAGCAGCTTAGATTGGGTGGGGATCACAGATACGCAGTATTTT.

V usage is TRBV19 and J usage is TRBJ1-6; tentatively, D is TRBD1 (5 bases). Trimming cost V 7 bases and J 5 bases, with 12 bases left between them. Germline values: CDR1 LNHDA, CDR2 SQIVND (reference sequence). CDR3 length: 14 amino acids. In DNA, the CDR3 is TGTGCCAGTAAGCCGGGACGCCATAATTCACCCCTCCACTTT. Residues: CASKPGRHNSPLHF.

This clonotype has more than one count but fewer than ten. The rearrangement links TRBV6-1 to TRBJ2-3; D uncertain. V lost 6 bases, J lost 4 bases, and 23 bases lay in between. CDR3 length: 17 residues. From germline, CDR1 is MNHNS and CDR2 SASEGT. CDR3 sequence: CASRDRAPKMGPDTQYF. For the CDR3, the DNA is TGTGCCAGCAGGGACCGGGCTCCCAAGATGGGTCCAGATACGCAGTATTTT.

The chain has TRBV4-1 and TRBJ2-7; 10 nucleotides align to TRBD1. Germline values: CDR1 MGHRA, CDR2 YSYEKL. The CDR3 covers 16 residues. The V and J ends lost 1 base and 3 bases, in that order; junction bases with no gene match: 6. CDR3 bases: TGCGCCAGCAGCCAAGGGAAGGGGACAGGGGACTACGAGCAGTACTTC. It is translated as CASSQGKGTGDYEQYF.

This clonotype was observed at least ten times. This chain joins TRBV20-1 and TRBJ2-3, with D tentatively TRBD1 or TRBD2 (6 bases each). Trimming removed 2 bases from V and 5 bases from J, with 14 bases in between. Per germline, CDR1 DFQATT and CDR2 SNEGSKA (reference sequence). This CDR3 is built from 14 residues. CDR3 in DNA: TGCAGTGCTAGAAAGGCAGGAGGGGGAGATACGCAGTATTTT. The encoded protein is CSARKAGGGDTQYF.

The chain has TRBV4-1 and TRBJ2-6; 10 nucleotides line up with TRBD1. This CDR3 has 16 amino acids. The germline V gene encodes CDR1 MGHRA and CDR2 YSYEKL. The V segment lost 4 bases and the J segment 5 bases; nucleotides outside the gene matches: 5. The CDR3 DNA is TGCGCCAGCAGCCCAAGACAGGGGGCGCGGGCCAACGTCCTGACTTTC. Its protein product is CASSPRQGARANVLTF.

This clonotype was observed many times. This chain links TRBV6-1 with TRBJ2-1; 8 bases are shared with TRBD2. The junction had 7 bases not matched to a gene; V was cut back by 4 bases and J by 5 bases. The CDR3 has 15 residues. The germline CDR1 and CDR2 sequences are MNHNS and SASEGT. The CDR3 is CASSGVGLGDNEQFF. As DNA, the CDR3 is TGTGCCAGCAGTGGTGTGGGACTAGGGGACAATGAGCAGTTCTTC.

This clonotype turned up a few times. The genes are TRBV5-8 and TRBJ2-5, with D maybe TRBD2 (5 bases). The germline CDR1 and CDR2 sequences are SGHTS and YDEGEE. V lost 0 bases and J 2 bases, leaving 8 bases between the germline ends. The CDR3 extends over 14 amino acids. The CDR3 nucleotides read TGTGCCAGCAGCTTGGATGGGGAGCAAGAGACCCAGTACTTC. Translation gives CASSLDGEQETQYF. The whole variable domain, filled in from reference TRBV5-8 and TRBJ2-5, reads EAGVTQSPTHLIKTRGQQATLRCSPISGHTSVYWYQQALGLGLQFLLWYDEGEERNRGNFPPRFSGRQFPNYSSELNVNALELEDSALYLCASSLDGEQETQYFGPGTRLLVL.

This clonotype was found a few times. The chain carries TRBV7-9 and TRBJ1-1, with 8 bases identical to TRBD1. Per germline, CDR1 SEHNR and CDR2 FQNEAQ (reference sequence). Losses at the gene ends were 5 bases for V and 1 base for J; bases not matched to a gene: 6. The CDR3 runs 15 residues. The CDR3 region has the DNA TGTGCCAGCAGCGTTTCCGGGACAGGGAACACTGAAGCTTTCTTT. This codes for CASSVSGTGNTEAFF.

About this clonotype: A read error may explain this, as a much larger clone is one base away. The chain is built from TRBV28 and TRBJ2-5; D is perhaps TRBD1 or TRBD2 (6 bases each). Germline CDR1 is MDHEN and CDR2 is SYDVKM. The CDR3 is 15 residues long. The DNA of the CDR3 is TGTGCCAGCAGTTTATCTCGGAGGGGGAAAGAGGCCCAGTACTTC. Translating it yields CASSLSRRGKEAQYF. The complete variable domain, with remaining parts taken from reference TRBV28 and TRBJ2-5, reads DVKVTQSSRYLVKRTGEKVFLECVQDMDHENMFWYRQDPGLGLRLIYFSYDVKMKEKGDIPEGYSVSREKKERFSLILESASTNQTSMYLCASSLSRRGKEAQYFGPGTRLLVL.

This clonotype showed up many times. The chain is built from TRBV30 and TRBJ2-5, with D perhaps TRBD1 or TRBD2 (5 bases each). Trimming took off 1 base at V and 5 bases at J, with 11 bases between the two ends. Germline values: CDR1 GTSNPN, CDR2 SVGIG (reference sequence). CDR3 length equals 13 residues. DNA for the CDR3: TGTGCCTGGAGTGGGGACCTGGGGGAGACCCAGTACTTC. Translating gives CAWSGDLGETQYF.

Ten or more counts support this clonotype. The CDR3 loop reads CASSFGGAADQPQHF. Written as DNA, the CDR3 is TGTGCCAGCAGCTTCGGAGGGGCCGCTGATCAGCCCCAGCATTTT. The chain carries TRBV5-6 and TRBJ1-5; the D gene is possibly TRBD1 (5 bases). Germline CDR1 and CDR2: SGHDT and YYEEEE. V lost 2 bases and J lost 5, with 14 bases in between. There are 15 residues in the CDR3.

The sample holds many counts of this clonotype. In nucleotides, the CDR3 is TGTGCCAGCAGTGAAACGGGTCTCTCGGTGACTTACAATGAGCAGTTCTTC. The encoded protein is CASSETGLSVTYNEQFF. This chain links TRBV2 with TRBJ2-1; D remains ambiguous. The V and J ends lost 2 bases and 4 bases respectively, with 18 bases between them. This CDR3 is built from 17 residues. CDR1 is SNHLY and CDR2 is FYNNEI in the germline V gene.

This chain joins TRBV28 and TRBJ2-1, with D possibly matching TRBD2 (6 bases). Trimming removed 3 bases at V and 6 bases at J, with 15 bases between. This CDR3 contains 15 residues. Germline V CDR1 and CDR2: MDHEN, SYDVKM. For the CDR3, the DNA is TGTGCCAGCAGTTTGGGTGGGGCGGGACCCAATGAGCAGTTCTTC. Its translation is CASSLGGAGPNEQFF.

This clonotype was counted between two and nine times. The chain has TRBV11-2 and TRBJ2-4; possible D gene TRBD1, 6 bases. This CDR3 spans 18 amino acids. Germline V CDR1 and CDR2: SGHAT, FQNNGV. V shed 4 bases and J shed 0 bases, with 19 bases lying between them. Here the CDR3 DNA reads TGTGCCAGCAGCTCTAGGACGACGACAGGCCTAGCCAAAAACATTCAGTACTTC. This encodes CASSSRTTTGLAKNIQYF.

This clonotype was seen only a few times. CDR3 in amino acids: CASSYPEKPPLQDRESAETQYF. The DNA for the CDR3 is TGTGCCAGCAGTTACCCTGAAAAGCCCCCACTACAGGACAGGGAAAGCGCGGAGACCCAGTACTTC. The V call is TRBV6-2 or TRBV6-3, the J call TRBJ2-5, with 8 bases lining up with TRBD1. V was clipped by 2 bases and J by 5 bases; unmatched bases: 28. This CDR3 spans 22 amino acids. Per germline, CDR1 MNHEY and CDR2 SVGEGT.

This clonotype was found a few times. J is TRBJ1-4 and V is TRBV5-5; D ambiguous. Germline V gene data show CDR1 as SGHKS and CDR2 as YYEKEE (reference sequence). The CDR3 is 11 amino acids. V lost 1 base and J 10 bases, leaving 5 bases between the germline ends. The CDR3 loop is CASSLYAKLFF. CDR3 nucleotides: TGTGCCAGCAGCTTGTACGCAAAACTGTTTTTT.

Many counts were recorded for this clonotype. The chain has TRBV12-3 or TRBV12-4 and TRBJ1-2, with D possibly being TRBD1 (5 bases). V shed 6 bases and J shed 4 bases, with 18 bases lying between them. This CDR3 is built from 15 residues. The DNA for the CDR3 is TGTGCCAGCAGCCTTGGAGGAAAGAGGGGCTATGGCTACACCTTC. Amino acids: CASSLGGKRGYGYTF.

This chain uses TRBV30 with TRBJ2-1; D unresolved. Germline lookup yields CDR1 GTSNPN and CDR2 SVGIG (reference sequence). CDR3 length equals 13 residues. Trimming shortened V by 3 bases and J by 4 bases, and 10 bases separated the two germline ends. CDR3 protein: CAWSIVGYNEQFF. CDR3 coding DNA: TGTGCCTGGAGCATTGTGGGGTACAATGAGCAGTTCTTC.

This clonotype turned up a few times. The CDR3 loop reads CASSVGGFLYEQYF. Here the CDR3 DNA reads TGCGCCAGCAGCGTAGGAGGCTTCCTCTACGAGCAGTACTTC. The chain couples TRBV5-1 to TRBJ2-7; tentative D call: TRBD2 (5 bases). The V gene's germline CDR1 is SGHRS and CDR2 YFSETQ. V lost 4 bases and J 3 bases, leaving 14 bases between the germline ends. The CDR3 length is 14 residues.

The chain is built from TRBV7-8 and TRBJ1-6; no clear D. Germline CDR1 reads SGHVS; CDR2 reads FQNEAQ. The CDR3 length is 15 residues. V was shortened by 5 bases and J by 8 bases, with 16 bases between the two germline ends. CDR3 coding DNA: TGTGCCAGCAGCCGATGGGCCGGCGGGGATTCACCCCTCCACTTT. This codes for CASSRWAGGDSPLHF.

Concerning this clonotype itself: It is likely a read error, because the conserved phenylalanine at the end of the CDR3 is missing. The CDR3 DNA reads TGCAGCGTGGAGAGGAACACTGAAGCTTTCCTT. It yields the protein CSVERNTEAFL. The V and J genes are TRBV29-1 and TRBJ1-1; D gene uncertain. The V end lost 6 bases, the J end lost 1 base, and 6 bases lay between the germline ends. The CDR3 covers 11 residues. Germline CDR1 and CDR2: SQVTM and ANQGSEA.

The chain is built from TRBV19 and TRBJ2-7, with 9 bases lining up with TRBD2. V shed 5 bases, J shed 2 bases, and the junction held 7 bases outside the gene matches. The CDR3 is 15 amino acids. Germline CDR1 is LNHDA and CDR2 is SQIVND (reference sequence). CDR3 region: CASSPRTSVAYEQYF. Written as DNA, the CDR3 is TGTGCCAGTAGTCCCCGGACTAGCGTAGCCTACGAGCAGTACTTC.

This clonotype was seen only a few times. V gene TRBV7-9 combines with J gene TRBJ2-1; 7 bases match TRBD2. The CDR3 sequence is 15 residues long. Germline V lookup: CDR1 SEHNR, CDR2 FQNEAQ (reference sequence). V trimming: 1 base; J trimming: 10 bases; junction bases outside the gene matches: 10. CDR3 in amino acids: CASSLVLAGVKEQFF. CDR3 sequence (DNA): TGTGCCAGCAGCTTAGTTTTGGCGGGAGTCAAGGAGCAGTTCTTC.

This clonotype was observed many times. The chain joins TRBV14 to TRBJ2-5, with 7 nucleotides matching TRBD1. The CDR3 totals 13 residues. Trimming took 1 base from V and 10 from J; bases not matched to a gene: 6. Germline V gene sequence: CDR1 SGHDN, CDR2 FVKESK. CDR3 DNA: TGTGCCAGCAGCCAAGTACAGGGGAGCGGCCAGTACTTC. Protein: CASSQVQGSGQYF.

At least ten counts were recorded for this clonotype. One end of the junction varies from germline; a read error may be responsible. The rearrangement uses TRBV7-9 and TRBJ1-1, with D unresolved. CDR1 is SEHNR and CDR2 is FQNEAQ in the germline V gene (reference sequence). This CDR3 spans 14 amino acids. CDR3 in amino acids: CANSLDFGDTEAFF. CDR3 bases: TGTGCCAACAGCTTAGATTTCGGGGACACTGAAGCTTTCTTT.